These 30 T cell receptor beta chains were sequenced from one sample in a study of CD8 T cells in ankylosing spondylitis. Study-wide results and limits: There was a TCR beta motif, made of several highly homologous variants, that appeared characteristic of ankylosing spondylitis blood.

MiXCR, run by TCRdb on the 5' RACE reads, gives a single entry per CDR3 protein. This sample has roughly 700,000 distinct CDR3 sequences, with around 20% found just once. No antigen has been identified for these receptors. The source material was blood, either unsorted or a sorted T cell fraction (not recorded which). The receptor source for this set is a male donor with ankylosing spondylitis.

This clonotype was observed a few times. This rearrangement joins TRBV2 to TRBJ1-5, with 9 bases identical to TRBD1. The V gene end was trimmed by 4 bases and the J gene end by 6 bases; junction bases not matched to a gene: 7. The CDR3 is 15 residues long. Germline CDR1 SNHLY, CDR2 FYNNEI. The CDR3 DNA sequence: TGTGCCAGCAGTGGAACAGGGGGCGGTGGTCAGCCCCAGCATTTT. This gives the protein CASSGTGGGGQPQHF.

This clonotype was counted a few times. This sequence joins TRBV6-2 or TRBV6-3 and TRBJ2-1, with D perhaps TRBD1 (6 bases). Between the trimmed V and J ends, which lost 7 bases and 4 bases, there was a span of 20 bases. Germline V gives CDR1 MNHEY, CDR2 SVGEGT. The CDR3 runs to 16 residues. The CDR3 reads CASTLLVGARYNEQFF. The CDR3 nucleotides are TGTGCCAGCACCCTCCTGGTGGGGGCGCGGTACAATGAGCAGTTCTTC.

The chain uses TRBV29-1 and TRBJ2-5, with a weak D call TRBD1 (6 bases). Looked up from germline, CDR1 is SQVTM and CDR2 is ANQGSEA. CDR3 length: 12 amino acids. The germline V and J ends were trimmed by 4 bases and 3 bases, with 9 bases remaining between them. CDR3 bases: TGCAGCGTTGGGGGGCAGAAAGAGACCCAGTACTTC. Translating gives CSVGGQKETQYF.

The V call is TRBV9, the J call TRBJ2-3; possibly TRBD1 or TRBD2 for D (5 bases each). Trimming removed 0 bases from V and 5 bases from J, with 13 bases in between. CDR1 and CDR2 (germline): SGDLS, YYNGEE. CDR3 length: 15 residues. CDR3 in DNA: TGTGCCAGCAGCGTAGATTCCGGGGCCCAAGATACGCAGTATTTT. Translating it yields CASSVDSGAQDTQYF.

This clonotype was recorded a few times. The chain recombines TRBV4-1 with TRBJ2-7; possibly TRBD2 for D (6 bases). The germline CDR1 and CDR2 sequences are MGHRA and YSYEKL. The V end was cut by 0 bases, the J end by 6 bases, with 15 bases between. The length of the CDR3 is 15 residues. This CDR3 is CASSQDDGGFFEQYF. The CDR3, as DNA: TGCGCCAGCAGCCAAGATGACGGGGGTTTTTTCGAGCAGTACTTC.

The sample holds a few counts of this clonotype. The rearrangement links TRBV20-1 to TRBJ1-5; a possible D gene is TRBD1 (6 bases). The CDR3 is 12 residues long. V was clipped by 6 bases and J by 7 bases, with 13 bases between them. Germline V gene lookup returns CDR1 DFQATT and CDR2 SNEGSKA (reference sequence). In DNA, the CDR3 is TGCAGTGCCGTACAGGGTGAGCAGCCCCAGCATTTT. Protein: CSAVQGEQPQHF.

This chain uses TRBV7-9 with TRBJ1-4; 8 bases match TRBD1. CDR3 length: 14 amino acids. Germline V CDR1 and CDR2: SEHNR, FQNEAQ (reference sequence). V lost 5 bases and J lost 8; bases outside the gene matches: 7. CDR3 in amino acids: CASSLTGAGEKLFF. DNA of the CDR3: TGTGCCAGCAGCCTGACAGGGGCCGGCGAAAAACTGTTTTTT.

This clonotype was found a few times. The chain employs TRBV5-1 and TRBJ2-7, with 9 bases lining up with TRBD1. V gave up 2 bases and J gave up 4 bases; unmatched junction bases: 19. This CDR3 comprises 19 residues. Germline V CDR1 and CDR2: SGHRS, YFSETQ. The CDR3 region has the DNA TGCGCCAGCAGCTTTACGTCGTGGACAGGGGCCCGCGGGGAGTACGAGCAGTACTTC. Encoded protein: CASSFTSWTGARGEYEQYF.

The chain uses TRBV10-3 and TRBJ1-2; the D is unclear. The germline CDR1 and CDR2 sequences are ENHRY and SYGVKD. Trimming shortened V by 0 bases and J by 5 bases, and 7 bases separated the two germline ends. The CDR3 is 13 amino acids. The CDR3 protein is CAISESGEYGYTF. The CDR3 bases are TGTGCCATCAGTGAGTCGGGAGAATATGGCTACACCTTC.

CDR3 nucleotides: TGCAGCGTTCGTGGTCTGGTAAAACAAGAGACCCAGTACTTC. It yields the protein CSVRGLVKQETQYF. V is TRBV29-1 and J is TRBJ2-5; D is unresolved. The length of the CDR3 is 14 residues. In germline, CDR1 is SQVTM, CDR2 ANQGSEA. V dropped 5 bases and J dropped 2 bases, with 15 bases sitting between them.

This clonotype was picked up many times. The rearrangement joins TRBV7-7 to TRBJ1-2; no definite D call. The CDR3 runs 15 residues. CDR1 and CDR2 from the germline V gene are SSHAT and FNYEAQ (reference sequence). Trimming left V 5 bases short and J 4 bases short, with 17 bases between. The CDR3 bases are TGTGCCAGCAGCCCAGTTGGCGGAAAGCCCTATGGCTACACCTTC. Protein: CASSPVGGKPYGYTF.

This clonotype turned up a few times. The chain's CDR3 is CASSRDGQGSPLHF. In DNA form, the CDR3 reads TGTGCCAGCAGCCGCGACGGACAGGGCTCACCCCTCCACTTT. This sequence joins TRBV3-1 and TRBJ1-6; 8 bases are a match to TRBD1. V lost 4 bases, J lost 10 bases, and 6 bases stayed unmatched. The germline V gene has CDR1 LGHDT and CDR2 YNNKEL (reference sequence). The CDR3 runs 14 residues.

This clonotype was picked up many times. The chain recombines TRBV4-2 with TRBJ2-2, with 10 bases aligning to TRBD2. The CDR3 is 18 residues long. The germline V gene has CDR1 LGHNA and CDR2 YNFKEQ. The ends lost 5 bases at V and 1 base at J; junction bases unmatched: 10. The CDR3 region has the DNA TGTGCCAGCAGCACCTTGGTTGGACTAGCGGAGAACACCGGGGAGCTGTTTTTT. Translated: CASSTLVGLAENTGELFF.

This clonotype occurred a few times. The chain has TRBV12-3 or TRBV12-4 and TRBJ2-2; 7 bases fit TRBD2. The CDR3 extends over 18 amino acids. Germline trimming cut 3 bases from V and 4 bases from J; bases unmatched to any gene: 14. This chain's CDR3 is CASSLRLAETLGTGELFF. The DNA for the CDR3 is TGTGCCAGCAGTTTGCGGCTAGCGGAGACCCTCGGCACCGGGGAGCTGTTTTTT.

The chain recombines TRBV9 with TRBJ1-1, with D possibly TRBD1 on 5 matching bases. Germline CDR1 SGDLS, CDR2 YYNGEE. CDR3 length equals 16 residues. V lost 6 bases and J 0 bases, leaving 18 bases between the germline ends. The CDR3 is CASTVGAESLNTEAFF. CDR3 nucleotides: TGTGCCAGCACGGTAGGGGCGGAGAGTCTGAACACTGAAGCTTTCTTT.

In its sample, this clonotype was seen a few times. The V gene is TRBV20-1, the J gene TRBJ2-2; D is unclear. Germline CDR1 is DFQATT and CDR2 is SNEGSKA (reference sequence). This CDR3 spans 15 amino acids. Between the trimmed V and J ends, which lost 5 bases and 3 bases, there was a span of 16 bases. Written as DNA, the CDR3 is TGCAGTGCTTCTCCTCAGTCGCTGGACACCGGGGAGCTGTTTTTT. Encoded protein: CSASPQSLDTGELFF.

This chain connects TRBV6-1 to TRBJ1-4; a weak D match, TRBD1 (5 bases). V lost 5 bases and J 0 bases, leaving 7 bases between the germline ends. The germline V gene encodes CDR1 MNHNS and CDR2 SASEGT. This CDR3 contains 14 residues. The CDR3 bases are TGTGCCAGCAGTCAGACAGCAACTAATGAAAAACTGTTTTTT. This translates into CASSQTATNEKLFF.

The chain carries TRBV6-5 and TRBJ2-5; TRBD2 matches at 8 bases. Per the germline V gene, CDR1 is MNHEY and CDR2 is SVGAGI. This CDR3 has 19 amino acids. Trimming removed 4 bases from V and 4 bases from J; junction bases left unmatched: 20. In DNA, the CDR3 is TGTGCCAGCAGTTCCCTGGGTTTCCGGGCGGGAGGTAGACGAGAGACCCAGTACTTC. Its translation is CASSSLGFRAGGRRETQYF.

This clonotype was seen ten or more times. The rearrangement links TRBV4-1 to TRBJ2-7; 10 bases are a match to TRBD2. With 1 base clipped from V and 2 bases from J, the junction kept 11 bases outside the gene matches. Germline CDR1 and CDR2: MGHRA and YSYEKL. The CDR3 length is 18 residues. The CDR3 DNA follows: TGCGCCAGCAGCCAAGGGGATTGTAGCGGGGGGTCCGCCTACGAGCAGTACTTC. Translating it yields CASSQGDCSGGSAYEQYF.

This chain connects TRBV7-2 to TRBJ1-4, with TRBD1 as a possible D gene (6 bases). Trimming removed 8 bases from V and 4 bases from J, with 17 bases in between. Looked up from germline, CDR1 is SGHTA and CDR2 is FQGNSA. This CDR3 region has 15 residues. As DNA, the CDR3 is TGTGCCAGCCGACGGCAGGGGACTGGTAATGAAAAACTGTTTTTT. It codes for CASRRQGTGNEKLFF.

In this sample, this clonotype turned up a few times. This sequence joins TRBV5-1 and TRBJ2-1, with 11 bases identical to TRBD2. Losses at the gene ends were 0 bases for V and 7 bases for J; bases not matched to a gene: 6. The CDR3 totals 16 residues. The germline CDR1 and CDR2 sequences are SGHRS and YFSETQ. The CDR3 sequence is CASSLDLAGGGNEQFF. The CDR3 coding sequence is TGCGCCAGCAGCTTGGATCTAGCGGGGGGAGGAAATGAGCAGTTCTTC.

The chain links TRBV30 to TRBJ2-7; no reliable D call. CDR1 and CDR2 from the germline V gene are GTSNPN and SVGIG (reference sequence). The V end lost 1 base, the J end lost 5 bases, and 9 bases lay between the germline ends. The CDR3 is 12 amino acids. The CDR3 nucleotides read TGTGCCTGGAGTGCCCCTTTTGACGAGCAGTACTTC. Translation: CAWSAPFDEQYF.

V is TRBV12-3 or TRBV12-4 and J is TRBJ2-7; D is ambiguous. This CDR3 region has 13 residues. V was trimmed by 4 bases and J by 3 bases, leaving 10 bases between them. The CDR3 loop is CASSWLGFYEQYF. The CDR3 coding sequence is TGTGCCAGCAGTTGGCTAGGTTTCTACGAGCAGTACTTC.

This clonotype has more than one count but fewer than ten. This CDR3 is CASSYSPGATYEQYF. CDR3 nucleotide sequence: TGTGCCAGCAGTTACTCCCCAGGGGCGACCTACGAGCAGTACTTC. The chain joins TRBV6-5 to TRBJ2-7; tentative D call: TRBD1 (6 bases). There are 15 residues in the CDR3. The germline V gene has CDR1 MNHEY and CDR2 SVGAGI. The V and J ends lost 0 bases and 2 bases respectively, with 11 bases between them.

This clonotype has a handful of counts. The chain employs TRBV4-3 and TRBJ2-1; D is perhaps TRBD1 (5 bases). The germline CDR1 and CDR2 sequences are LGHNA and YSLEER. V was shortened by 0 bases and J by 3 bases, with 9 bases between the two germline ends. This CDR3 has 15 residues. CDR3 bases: TGCGCCAGCAGCCAAGACAGGGCTGGCTACAATGAGCAGTTCTTC. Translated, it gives CASSQDRAGYNEQFF.

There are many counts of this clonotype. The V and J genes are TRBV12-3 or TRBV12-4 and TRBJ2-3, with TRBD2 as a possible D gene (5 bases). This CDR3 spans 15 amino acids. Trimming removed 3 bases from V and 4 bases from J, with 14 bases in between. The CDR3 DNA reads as TGTGCCAGCAGTTTGGTGCCGGGGTTGGCAGATACGCAGTATTTT. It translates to CASSLVPGLADTQYF.

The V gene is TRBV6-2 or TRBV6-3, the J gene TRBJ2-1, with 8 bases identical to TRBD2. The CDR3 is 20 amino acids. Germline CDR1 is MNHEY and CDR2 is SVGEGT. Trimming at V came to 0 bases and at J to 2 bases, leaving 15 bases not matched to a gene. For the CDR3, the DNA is TGTGCCAGCAGTTACTCAGCGGGCTCTCCCCGGGAGGGCGCCTACAATGAGCAGTTCTTC. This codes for CASSYSAGSPREGAYNEQFF.

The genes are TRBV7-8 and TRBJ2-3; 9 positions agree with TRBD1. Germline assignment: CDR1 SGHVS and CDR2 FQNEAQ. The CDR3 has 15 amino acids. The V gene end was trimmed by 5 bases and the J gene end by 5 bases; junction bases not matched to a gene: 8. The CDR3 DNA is TGTGCCAGCAGCCTCCCCCCGGGACAGGGAGATACGCAGTATTTT. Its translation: CASSLPPGQGDTQYF.

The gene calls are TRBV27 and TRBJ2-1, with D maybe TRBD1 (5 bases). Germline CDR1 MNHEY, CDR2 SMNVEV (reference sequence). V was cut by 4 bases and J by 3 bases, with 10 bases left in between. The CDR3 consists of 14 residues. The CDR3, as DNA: TGTGCCAGCAGTTGGGTTCAGGGCTACAATGAGCAGTTCTTC. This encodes CASSWVQGYNEQFF.

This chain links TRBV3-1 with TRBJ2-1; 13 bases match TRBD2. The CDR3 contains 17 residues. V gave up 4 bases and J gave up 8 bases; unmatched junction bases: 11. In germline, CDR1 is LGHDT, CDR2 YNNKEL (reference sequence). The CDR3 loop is CASSPGLAGNLRDEQFF. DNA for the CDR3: TGTGCCAGCAGCCCGGGACTAGCGGGAAACCTACGGGATGAGCAGTTCTTC.